Sequencing of this T cell receptor beta chain was carried out in a study of control samples from healthy donors and cancer patients. Measured with immunoSEQ multiplex PCR; TCRdb has only the in-frame clones, and not every one. The sample includes about 150,000 clones, about 91% seen only once; the top ten take over 1.5%. CDR3 length equals 15 residues. Germline CDR1 and CDR2: SGHDT and YYEEEE. V dropped 0 bases and J dropped 0 bases, with 9 bases sitting between them. Sequenced material: blood. The TCR was taken from a man aged 18 to 29 in good health. The chain carries TRBV5-6 and TRBJ1-1; D is undetermined. The CDR3 loop is CASSLASGLNTEAFF. CDR3 bases: TGTGCCAGCAGCTTGGCGTCGGGATTGAACACTGAAGCTTTCTTT.